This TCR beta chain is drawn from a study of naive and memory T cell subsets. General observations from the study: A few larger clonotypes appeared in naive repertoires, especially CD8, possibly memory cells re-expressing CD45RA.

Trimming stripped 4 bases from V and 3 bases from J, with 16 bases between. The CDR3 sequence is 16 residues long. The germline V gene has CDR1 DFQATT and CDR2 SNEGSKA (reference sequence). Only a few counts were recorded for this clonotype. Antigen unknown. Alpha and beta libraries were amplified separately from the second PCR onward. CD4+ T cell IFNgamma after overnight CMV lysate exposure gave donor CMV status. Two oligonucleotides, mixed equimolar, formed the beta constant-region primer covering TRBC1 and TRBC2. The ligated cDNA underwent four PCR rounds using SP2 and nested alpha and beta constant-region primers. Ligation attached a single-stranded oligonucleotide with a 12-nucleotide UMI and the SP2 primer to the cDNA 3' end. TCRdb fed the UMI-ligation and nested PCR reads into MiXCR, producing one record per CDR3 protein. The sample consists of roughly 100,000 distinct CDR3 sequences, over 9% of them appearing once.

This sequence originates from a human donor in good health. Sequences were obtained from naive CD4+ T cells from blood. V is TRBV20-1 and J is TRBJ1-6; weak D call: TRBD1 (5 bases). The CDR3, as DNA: TGCAGTGCTACGGACACCCAGTTCCTCTATAATTCACCCCTCCACTTT. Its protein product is CSATDTQFLYNSPLHF.